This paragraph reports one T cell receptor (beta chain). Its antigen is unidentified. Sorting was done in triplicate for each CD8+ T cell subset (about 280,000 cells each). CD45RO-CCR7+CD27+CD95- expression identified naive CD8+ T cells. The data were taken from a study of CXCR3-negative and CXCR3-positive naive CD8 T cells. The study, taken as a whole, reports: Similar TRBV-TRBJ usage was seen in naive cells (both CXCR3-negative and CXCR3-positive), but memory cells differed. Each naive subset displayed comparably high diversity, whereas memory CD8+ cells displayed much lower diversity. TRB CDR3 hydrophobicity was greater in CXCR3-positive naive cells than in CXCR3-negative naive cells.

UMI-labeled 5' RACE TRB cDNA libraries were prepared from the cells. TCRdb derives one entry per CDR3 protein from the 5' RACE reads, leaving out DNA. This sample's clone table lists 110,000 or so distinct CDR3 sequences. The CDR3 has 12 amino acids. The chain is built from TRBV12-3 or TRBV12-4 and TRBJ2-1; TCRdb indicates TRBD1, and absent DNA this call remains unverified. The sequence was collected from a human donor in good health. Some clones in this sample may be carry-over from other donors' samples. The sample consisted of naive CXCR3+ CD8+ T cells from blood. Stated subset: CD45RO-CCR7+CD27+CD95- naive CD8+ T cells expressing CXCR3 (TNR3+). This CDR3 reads CASSYRNNEQFF.